This T cell receptor beta chain was identified in a study of somatic mutations in cytotoxic T cells in rheumatoid arthritis. Overall study: Patient blood (approximately 30 ml EDTA) was taken immediately after diagnosis and before treatment.

Germline V gives CDR1 SEHNR, CDR2 FQNEAQ (reference sequence). The CDR3 has 11 residues. Trimming took off 2 bases at V and 8 bases at J, with 6 bases between the two ends. TCRdb's copy holds only in-frame clones and misses some; the assay was immunoSEQ multiplex PCR. The table has roughly 20,000 clones, about four fifths seen once; the top ten hold about 30%. The rearrangement uses TRBV7-9 and TRBJ1-1, with D unclear. This TCR came from an adult with rheumatoid arthritis. The specimen was CD8+ T cells sorted from blood. CDR3 sequence: CASSLLLEAFF. CDR3 bases: TGTGCCAGCAGCTTATTATTAGAAGCTTTCTTT.